The 4 T cell receptor beta chains in this list originate from one sample, sequenced in a study of T cells in Graves' hyperthyroidism and ophthalmopathy. There were TCR beta CDR3 regions amplified from RNA transcripts. HTBI primers were used for first-round RT-PCR of the TCR CDR3. TCRdb redid the calling of the multiplex PCR reads with MiXCR, one entry per CDR3 protein. The repertoire includes some 500,000 distinct CDR3 sequences, around 15% of them detected once, and 15% to 20% sits in the top ten. The sequenced sample was blood. The receptors shown here come from a woman aged 18-29 years with Graves' hyperthyroidism.

This clonotype was seen many times. The genes are TRBV2 and TRBJ1-1; tentative D call: TRBD1 (5 bases). Germline CDR1 SNHLY, CDR2 FYNNEI. V was trimmed by 3 bases and J by 8 bases, leaving 7 bases between them. The CDR3 runs to 11 residues. CDR3 region: CASSEGEEAFF. CDR3 nucleotide sequence: TGTGCCAGCAGTGAGGGGGAAGAAGCTTTCTTT.

This clonotype was picked up a small number of times. CDR3 DNA sequence: TGTGCCAGCAGCTTAAGGGGTGCCAACCACGAGCAGTACTTC. Protein sequence: CASSLRGANHEQYF. The V and J genes are TRBV11-2 and TRBJ2-7, with D perhaps TRBD1 (5 bases). The CDR3 has 14 residues. V was pared by 2 bases and J by 5 bases, with 13 bases between. CDR1 is SGHAT, CDR2 FQNNGV, per germline.

This clonotype was counted many times. The chain joins TRBV7-3 to TRBJ1-1; D unclear. The V end was cut by 2 bases, the J end by 5 bases, with 9 bases between. There are 13 residues in the CDR3. Per the germline V gene, CDR1 is SGHTA and CDR2 is FQGTGA. DNA of the CDR3: TGTGCCAGCAGCTTACAGGAAGGGACTGAAGCTTTCTTT. Its translation is CASSLQEGTEAFF.

This clonotype was observed at least ten times. The chain is built from TRBV11-2 and TRBJ2-3; D might be TRBD1 or TRBD2, each matching 7 bases. Germline assignment: CDR1 SGHAT and CDR2 FQNNGV. The length of the CDR3 is 16 residues. Trimming cost V 5 bases and J 6 bases, with 21 bases left between them. CDR3 protein: CASSPRGAGGVDTQYF. The CDR3 nucleotides read TGTGCCAGCAGCCCCAGGGGGGCAGGGGGGGTGGATACGCAGTATTTT.